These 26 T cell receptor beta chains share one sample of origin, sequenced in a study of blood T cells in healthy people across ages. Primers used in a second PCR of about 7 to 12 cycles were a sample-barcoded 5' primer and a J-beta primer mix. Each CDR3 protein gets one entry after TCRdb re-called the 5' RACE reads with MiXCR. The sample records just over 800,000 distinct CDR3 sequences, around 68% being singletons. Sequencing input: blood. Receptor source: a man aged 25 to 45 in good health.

CDR3 loop: CAISDNGGAKNIQYF. CDR3 DNA: TGTGCCATCAGCGATAACGGGGGAGCCAAAAACATTCAGTACTTC. V gene TRBV10-3 combines with J gene TRBJ2-4, with D tentatively TRBD2 (6 bases). Germline CDR1 and CDR2: ENHRY and SYGVKD. This CDR3 contains 15 residues. Trimming shortened V by 6 bases and J by 0 bases, and 12 bases separated the two germline ends.

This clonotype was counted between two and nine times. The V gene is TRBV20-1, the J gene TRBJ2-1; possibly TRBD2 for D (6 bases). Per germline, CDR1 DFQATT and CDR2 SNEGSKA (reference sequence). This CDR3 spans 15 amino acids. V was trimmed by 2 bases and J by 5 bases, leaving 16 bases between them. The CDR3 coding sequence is TGCAGTGCTAGATCAGGGACTCCGAAACACAATGAGCAGTTCTTC. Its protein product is CSARSGTPKHNEQFF.

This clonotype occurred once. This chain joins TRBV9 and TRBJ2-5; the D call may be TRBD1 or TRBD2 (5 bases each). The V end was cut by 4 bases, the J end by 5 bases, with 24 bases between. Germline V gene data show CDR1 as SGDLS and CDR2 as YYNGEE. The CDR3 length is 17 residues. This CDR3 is CASSLDHVGRQFETQYF. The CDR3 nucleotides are TGTGCCAGCAGCTTAGACCACGTAGGGAGACAGTTCGAGACCCAGTACTTC.

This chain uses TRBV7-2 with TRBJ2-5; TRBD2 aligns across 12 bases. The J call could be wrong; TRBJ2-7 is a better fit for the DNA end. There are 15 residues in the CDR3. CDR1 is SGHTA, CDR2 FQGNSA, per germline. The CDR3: CASSPRRTSGAEQYF. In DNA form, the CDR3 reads TGTGCCAGCAGCCCGAGGCGGACTAGCGGGGCCGAGCAGTACTTC.

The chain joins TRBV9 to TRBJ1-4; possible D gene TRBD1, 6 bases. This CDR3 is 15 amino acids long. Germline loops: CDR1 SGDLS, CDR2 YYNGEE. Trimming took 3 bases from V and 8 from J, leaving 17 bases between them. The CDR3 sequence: CASSGPGGRMEKLFF. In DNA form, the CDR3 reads TGTGCCAGCAGCGGACCCGGGGGGCGGATGGAAAAACTGTTTTTT. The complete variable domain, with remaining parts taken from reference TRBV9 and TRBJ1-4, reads DSGVTQTPKHLITATGQRVTLRCSPRSGDLSVYWYQQSLDQGLQFLIQYYNGEERAKGNILERFSAQQFPDLHSELNLSSLELGDSALYFCASSGPGGRMEKLFFGSGTQLSVL.

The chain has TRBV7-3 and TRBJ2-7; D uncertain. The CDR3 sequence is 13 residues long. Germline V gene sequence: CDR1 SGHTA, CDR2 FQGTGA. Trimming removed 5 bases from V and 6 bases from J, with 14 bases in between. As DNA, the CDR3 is TGTGCCAGCAGCCCGGGTTTGGGGTTCGAGCAGTACTTC. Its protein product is CASSPGLGFEQYF.

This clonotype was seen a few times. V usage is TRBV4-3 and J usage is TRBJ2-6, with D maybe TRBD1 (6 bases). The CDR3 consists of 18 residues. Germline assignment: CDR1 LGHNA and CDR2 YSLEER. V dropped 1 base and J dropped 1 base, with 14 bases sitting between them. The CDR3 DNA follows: TGCGCCAGCAGCCAAGTATCAACGGGGACATCTGGGGCCAACGTCCTGACTTTC. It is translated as CASSQVSTGTSGANVLTF.

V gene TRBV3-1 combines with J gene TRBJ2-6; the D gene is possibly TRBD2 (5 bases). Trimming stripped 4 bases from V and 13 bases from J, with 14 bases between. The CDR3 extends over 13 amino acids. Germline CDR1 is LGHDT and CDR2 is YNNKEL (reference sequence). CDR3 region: CASSPRTPEVLTF. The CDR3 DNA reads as TGTGCCAGCAGCCCGCGGACTCCCGAAGTCCTGACTTTC.

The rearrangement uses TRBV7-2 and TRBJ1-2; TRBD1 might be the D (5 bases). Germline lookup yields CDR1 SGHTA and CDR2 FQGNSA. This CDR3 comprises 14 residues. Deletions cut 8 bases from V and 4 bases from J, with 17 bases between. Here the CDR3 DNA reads TGTGCCAGCCATGTGATACAGGAGAGCTATGGCTACACCTTC. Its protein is CASHVIQESYGYTF.

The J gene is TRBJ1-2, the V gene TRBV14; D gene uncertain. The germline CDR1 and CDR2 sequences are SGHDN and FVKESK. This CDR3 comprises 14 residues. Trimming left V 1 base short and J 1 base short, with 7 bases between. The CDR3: CASSQGTVNYGYTF. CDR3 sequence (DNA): TGTGCCAGCAGCCAAGGGACCGTTAACTATGGCTACACCTTC.

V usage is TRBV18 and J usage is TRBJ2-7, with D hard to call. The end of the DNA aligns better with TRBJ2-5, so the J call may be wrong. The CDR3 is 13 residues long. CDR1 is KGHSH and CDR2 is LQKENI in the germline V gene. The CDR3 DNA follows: TGTGCCAGCTCACCAGAGATTTCAGAGACCCAGTACTTC. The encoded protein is CASSPEISETQYF.

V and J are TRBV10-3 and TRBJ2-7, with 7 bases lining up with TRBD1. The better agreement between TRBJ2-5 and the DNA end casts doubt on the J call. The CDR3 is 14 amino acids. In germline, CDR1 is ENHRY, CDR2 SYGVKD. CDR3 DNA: TGTGCCATCAGTACTACAGGGGACCAAGAGACCCAGTACTTC. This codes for CAISTTGDQETQYF.

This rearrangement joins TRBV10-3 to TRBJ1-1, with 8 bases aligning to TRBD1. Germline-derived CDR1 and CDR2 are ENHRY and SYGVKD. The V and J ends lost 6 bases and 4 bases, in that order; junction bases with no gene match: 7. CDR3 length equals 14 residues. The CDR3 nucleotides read TGTGCCATCAGCCTACAGGGGGGTACCACTGAAGCTTTCTTT. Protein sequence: CAISLQGGTTEAFF.

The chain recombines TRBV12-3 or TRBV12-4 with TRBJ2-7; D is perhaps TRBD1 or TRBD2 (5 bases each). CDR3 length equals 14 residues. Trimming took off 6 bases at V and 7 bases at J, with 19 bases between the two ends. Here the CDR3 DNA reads TGTGCCAGCAGCCCTGAGGGGCTGAGGAGGGAGCAGTACTTC. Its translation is CASSPEGLRREQYF.

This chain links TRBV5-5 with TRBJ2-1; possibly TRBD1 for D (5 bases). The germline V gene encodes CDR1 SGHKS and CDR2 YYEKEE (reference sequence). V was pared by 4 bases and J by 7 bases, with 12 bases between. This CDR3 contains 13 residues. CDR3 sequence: CASSTGRENEQFF. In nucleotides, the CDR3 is TGTGCCAGCAGCACCGGCAGGGAAAATGAGCAGTTCTTC. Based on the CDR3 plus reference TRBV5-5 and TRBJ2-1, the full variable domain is DAGVTQSPTHLIKTRGQQVTLRCSPISGHKSVSWYQQVLGQGPQFIFQYYEKEERGRGNFPDRFSARQFPNYSSELNVNALLLGDSALYLCASSTGRENEQFFGPGTRLTVL.

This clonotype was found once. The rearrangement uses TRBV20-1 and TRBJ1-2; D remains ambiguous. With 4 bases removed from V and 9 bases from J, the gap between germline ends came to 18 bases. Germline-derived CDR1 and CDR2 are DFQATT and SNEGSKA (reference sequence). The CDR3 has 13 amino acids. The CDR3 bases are TGCAGTGCTACTCGAGCCTACAAGTCCAGCTACACCTTC. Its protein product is CSATRAYKSSYTF.

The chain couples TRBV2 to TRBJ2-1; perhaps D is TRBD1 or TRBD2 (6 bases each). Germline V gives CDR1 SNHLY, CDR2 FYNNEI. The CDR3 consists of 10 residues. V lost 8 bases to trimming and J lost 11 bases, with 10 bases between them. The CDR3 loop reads CASGGGKQFF. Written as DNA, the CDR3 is TGTGCCAGCGGAGGGGGTAAGCAGTTCTTC.

The CDR3 sequence: CASSFRDRHTREQYF. The CDR3 region has the DNA TGCGCCAGCAGTTTCCGGGACAGACATACGAGAGAGCAGTACTTC. The genes are TRBV5-1 and TRBJ2-5, with 7 bases matching TRBD1. The CDR3 has 15 amino acids. CDR1 and CDR2 (germline): SGHRS, YFSETQ. V lost 5 bases, J lost 11 bases, and 18 bases stayed unmatched.

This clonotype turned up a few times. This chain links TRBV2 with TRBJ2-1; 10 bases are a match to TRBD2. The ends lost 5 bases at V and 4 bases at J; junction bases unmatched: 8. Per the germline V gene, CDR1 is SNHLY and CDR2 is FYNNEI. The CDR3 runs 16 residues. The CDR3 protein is CASSPRSGGQYNEQFF. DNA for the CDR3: TGTGCCAGCAGTCCCCGTAGCGGGGGGCAGTACAATGAGCAGTTCTTC.

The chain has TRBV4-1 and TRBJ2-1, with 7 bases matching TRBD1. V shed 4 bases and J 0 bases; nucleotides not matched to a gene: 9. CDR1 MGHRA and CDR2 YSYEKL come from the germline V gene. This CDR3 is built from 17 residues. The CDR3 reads CASSPQGIPSSYNEQFF. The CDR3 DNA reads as TGCGCCAGCAGCCCACAGGGGATCCCAAGCTCCTACAATGAGCAGTTCTTC.

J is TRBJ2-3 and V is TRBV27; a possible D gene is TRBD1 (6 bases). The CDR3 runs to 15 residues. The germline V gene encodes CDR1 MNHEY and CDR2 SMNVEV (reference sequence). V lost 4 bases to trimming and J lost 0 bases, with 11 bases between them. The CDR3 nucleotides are TGTGCCAGCAGTTCCACAGGGTTTAGCACAGATACGCAGTATTTT. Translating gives CASSSTGFSTDTQYF.

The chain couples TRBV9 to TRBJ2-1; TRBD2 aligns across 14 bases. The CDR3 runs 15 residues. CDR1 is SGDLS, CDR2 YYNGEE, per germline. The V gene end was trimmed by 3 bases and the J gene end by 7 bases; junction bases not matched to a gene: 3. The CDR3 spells CASSGRTSGGNEQFF. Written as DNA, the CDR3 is TGTGCCAGCAGCGGTAGGACTAGCGGGGGGAATGAGCAGTTCTTC.

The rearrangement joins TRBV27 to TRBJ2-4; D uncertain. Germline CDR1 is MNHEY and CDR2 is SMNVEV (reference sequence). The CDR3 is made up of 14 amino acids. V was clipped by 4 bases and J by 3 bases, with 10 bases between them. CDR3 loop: CASSSPAGKNIQYF. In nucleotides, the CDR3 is TGTGCCAGCAGTTCCCCGGCTGGCAAAAACATTCAGTACTTC.

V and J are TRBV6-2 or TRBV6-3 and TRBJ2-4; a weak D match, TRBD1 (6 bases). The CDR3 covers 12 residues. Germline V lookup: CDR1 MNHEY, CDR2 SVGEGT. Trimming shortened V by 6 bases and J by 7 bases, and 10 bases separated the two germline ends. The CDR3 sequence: CASRQGVNIQYF. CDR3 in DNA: TGTGCCAGCAGACAGGGCGTGAACATTCAGTACTTC.

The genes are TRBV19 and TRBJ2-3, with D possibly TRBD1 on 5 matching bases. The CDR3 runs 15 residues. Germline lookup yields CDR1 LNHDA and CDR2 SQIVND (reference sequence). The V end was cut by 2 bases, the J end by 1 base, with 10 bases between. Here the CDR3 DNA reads TGTGCCAGTAGTATAAATCACAGGCGCACAGATACGCAGTATTTT. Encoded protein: CASSINHRRTDTQYF.

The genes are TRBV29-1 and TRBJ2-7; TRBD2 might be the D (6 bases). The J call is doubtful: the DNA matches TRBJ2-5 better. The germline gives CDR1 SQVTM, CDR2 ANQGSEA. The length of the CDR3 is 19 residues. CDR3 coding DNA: TGCAGCGTTGAAGCGCCCGGGCCCAATGTGGGACGGCTAGCGGAGACCCAGTACTTC. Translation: CSVEAPGPNVGRLAETQYF.